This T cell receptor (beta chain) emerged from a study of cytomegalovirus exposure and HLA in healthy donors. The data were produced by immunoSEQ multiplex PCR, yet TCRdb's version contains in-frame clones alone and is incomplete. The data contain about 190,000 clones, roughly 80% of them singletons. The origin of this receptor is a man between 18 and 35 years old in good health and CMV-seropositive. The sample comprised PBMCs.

The CDR3 protein is CASSIGTVQETQYF. In nucleotides, the CDR3 is TGCGCCAGCAGCATCGGGACAGTACAAGAGACCCAGTACTTC. The chain couples TRBV5-1 to TRBJ2-5, with 7 positions matching TRBD1. This CDR3 contains 14 residues. Germline CDR1 SGHRS, CDR2 YFSETQ. Trimming removed 4 bases from V and 2 bases from J; junction bases left unmatched: 5.